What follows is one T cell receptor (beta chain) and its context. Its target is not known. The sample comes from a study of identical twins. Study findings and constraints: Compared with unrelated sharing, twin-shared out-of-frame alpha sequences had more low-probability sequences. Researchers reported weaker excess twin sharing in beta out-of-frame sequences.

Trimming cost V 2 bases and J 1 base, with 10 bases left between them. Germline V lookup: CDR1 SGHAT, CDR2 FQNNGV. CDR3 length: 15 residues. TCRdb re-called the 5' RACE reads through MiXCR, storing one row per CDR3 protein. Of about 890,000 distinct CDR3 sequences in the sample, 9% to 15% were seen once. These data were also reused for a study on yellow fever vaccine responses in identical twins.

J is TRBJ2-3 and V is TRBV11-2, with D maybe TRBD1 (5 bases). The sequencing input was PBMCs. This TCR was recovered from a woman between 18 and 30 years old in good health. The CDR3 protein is CASSLNGQRTDTQYF. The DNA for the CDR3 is TGTGCCAGCAGCTTAAATGGACAACGCACAGATACGCAGTATTTT.